Only a few counts were recorded for the clone carrying this TCR beta chain. This record comes from a study of blood T cell repertoires in COVID-19. Background on the study: From the United States, Italy and Spain came samples of acute and convalescent COVID-19. PBMCs, B-cell-depleted T cells, or T cells were the source of the cDNA or gDNA that made up the material.

Authors' methods: Amplifying reference gene primers gave estimates of nucleated cell counts. The protocol was immunoSEQ multiplex PCR, while the TCRdb copy is restricted to in-frame clones and leaves out a portion. V and J calls plus clone size are reproduced from that table; the DNA served to infer D and trimming. This table has 200,000 to 300,000 clones, over 80% appearing once. The V and J ends lost 9 bases and 0 bases, in that order; junction bases with no gene match: 10. CDR1 and CDR2 (germline): LNHDA, SQIVND (reference sequence). This CDR3 has 15 residues. The sequenced sample was peripheral blood. The TCR sequence derives from a man aged 35 to 55 with acute or convalescent COVID-19. The chain carries TRBV19 and TRBJ1-1, with 7 bases identical to TRBD1. CDR3: CASTRQGQVNTEAFF. CDR3 sequence (DNA): TGTGCCAGCACCCGACAGGGTCAGGTGAACACTGAAGCTTTCTTT.